Listed below are T cell receptor beta chains from one sample, sequenced in a study of shared clonotypes between healthy human individuals. Sequenced by immunoSEQ multiplex PCR; TCRdb stores in-frame clones only, minus some. The sample records 1.6 million or so clones, less than 99% being singletons. Sequenced input: naive CD4+ T cells sorted from blood. The receptors were sampled from a young man in good health. The CDR3 runs from the conserved cysteine through the conserved F or W. The D gene is left open where the match is weak. Some rows have no size entry. The others give once, few or many, or a class for an expanded clone.

J,D,size,V,CDR3,DNA
TRBJ2-2,NA,NA,TRBV19,CASSLLRGPGELFF,TGTGCCAGTAGTCTACTCCGAGGTCCCGGGGAGCTGTTTTTT
TRBJ2-7,TRBD1,once,TRBV30,CAWRDRGSSYEQYF,TGTGCCTGGAGGGACAGGGGGAGCTCCTACGAGCAGTACTTC
TRBJ2-1,NA,NA,TRBV19,CASRKDGDNEQFF,TGTGCCAGTAGGAAGGACGGAGACAATGAGCAGTTCTTC
TRBJ1-5,NA,NA,TRBV7-8,CASSSYAGSSNQPQHF,TGTGCCAGCAGCTCCTATGCGGGGAGTAGCAATCAGCCCCAGCATTTT
TRBJ2-2,NA,NA,TRBV27,CASSFSGFGGELFF,TGTGCCAGCAGTTTCTCGGGTTTCGGCGGGGAGCTGTTTTTT
TRBJ2-7,NA,NA,TRBV18,CASSPPGTPYEQYF,TGTGCCAGCTCACCTCCCGGGACTCCCTACGAGCAGTACTTC
TRBJ2-7,NA,NA,TRBV7-8,CASSPTTSSAHEQYF,TGTGCCAGCAGCCCAACGACTAGTTCAGCCCACGAGCAGTACTTC
TRBJ2-1,NA,NA,TRBV29-1,CSVETHIGPNRSYNEQFF,TGCAGCGTTGAAACCCACATAGGGCCCAACCGCTCCTACAATGAGCAGTTCTTC
TRBJ2-1,NA,NA,TRBV18,CASSTIRSRGSYNEQFF,TGTGCCAGCTCAACAATTAGAAGCCGGGGCTCCTACAATGAGCAGTTCTTC
TRBJ2-2,TRBD1,NA,TRBV7-8,CASSLVRDRGTITNTGELFF,TGTGCCAGCAGCTTAGTACGGGACAGGGGGACTATAACGAACACCGGGGAGCTGTTTTTT
TRBJ1-4,TRBD1,NA,TRBV7-2,CASSLTRRQGREEKLFF,TGTGCCAGCAGCTTAACCAGACGACAGGGAAGGGAAGAAAAACTGTTTTTT
TRBJ2-5,NA,once,TRBV5-1,CASKVSQETQYF,TGCGCCAGCAAGGTCTCTCAAGAGACCCAGTACTTC
TRBJ2-7,TRBD2,NA,TRBV7-2,CASSLPPLTSGRNEQYF,TGTGCCAGCAGCTTACCCCCCTTAACTAGCGGGAGGAACGAGCAGTACTTC
TRBJ2-7,TRBD1,NA,TRBV29-1,CSALRDRVEEQYF,TGCAGCGCCCTGCGGGACAGGGTCGAAGAGCAGTACTTC
TRBJ2-1,NA,NA,TRBV18,CASSQGSSYNEQFF,TGTGCCAGCTCCCAGGGGAGCTCCTACAATGAGCAGTTCTTC
TRBJ2-7,NA,NA,TRBV28,CASCGLTSYEQYF,TGTGCCAGCTGCGGGCTCACATCCTACGAGCAGTACTTC
TRBJ2-5,NA,NA,TRBV27,CASSWVADPETQYF,TGTGCCAGCAGTTGGGTCGCCGACCCAGAGACCCAGTACTTC
TRBJ2-1,NA,once,TRBV29-1,CSGSQTRGNEQFF,TGCAGCGGATCGCAGACTAGAGGGAATGAGCAGTTCTTC
TRBJ1-5,NA,NA,TRBV18,CASSRSGTGNQPQHF,TGTGCCAGCTCACGATCCGGGACGGGGAATCAGCCCCAGCATTTT
TRBJ1-4,TRBD1,NA,TRBV5-1,CASSRTGSNEKLFF,TGCGCCAGCAGCAGGACAGGTTCTAATGAAAAACTGTTTTTT
TRBJ2-3,TRBD2,NA,TRBV6-6,CASSIELAGTDTQYF,TGTGCCAGCAGTATCGAACTAGCGGGCACAGATACGCAGTATTTT
TRBJ2-7,TRBD1,NA,TRBV29-1,CSVGTGNEQYF,TGCAGCGTTGGGACAGGGAACGAGCAGTACTTC
TRBJ2-3,NA,once,TRBV5-1,CASSHGTRGTDTQYF,TGCGCCAGCAGCCATGGGACGCGGGGCACAGATACGCAGTATTTT
TRBJ2-6,NA,NA,TRBV2,CASATLTGPGANVLTF,TGTGCCAGCGCCACCCTCACAGGGCCTGGGGCCAACGTCCTGACTTTC
TRBJ2-2,NA,NA,TRBV19,CASSIDSGELFF,TGTGCCAGTAGTATTGATAGCGGGGAGCTGTTTTTT
TRBJ1-4,NA,NA,TRBV6-5,CASSRGHNEKLFF,TGTGCCAGCAGCCGGGGACATAATGAAAAACTGTTTTTT
TRBJ2-7,TRBD2,NA,TRBV28,CASSLTFAGGREQYF,TGTGCCAGCAGTTTAACGTTTGCGGGAGGAAGGGAGCAGTACTTC
TRBJ2-7,TRBD1,NA,TRBV19,CASSLSMDRDYEQYF,TGTGCCAGTAGTTTATCGATGGACAGGGACTACGAGCAGTACTTC
TRBJ2-1,TRBD2,NA,TRBV9,CASSVRLAGYNEQFF,TGTGCCAGCAGCGTACGACTAGCGGGGTACAATGAGCAGTTCTTC
TRBJ2-5,TRBD2,NA,TRBV14,CASSPRLAGQETQYF,TGTGCCAGCAGCCCTCGGCTAGCGGGACAAGAGACCCAGTACTTC
TRBJ2-7,TRBD2,NA,TRBV6-1,CASSEIRAGGSEQYF,TGTGCCAGCAGTGAAATCCGGGCGGGAGGCTCCGAGCAGTACTTC
TRBJ2-7,NA,NA,TRBV29-1,CSVTSDSSYEQYF,TGCAGCGTTACATCGGACAGTTCCTACGAGCAGTACTTC
TRBJ2-2,NA,NA,TRBV9,CASSVDVEPGQPFF,TGTGCCAGCAGCGTAGACGTTGAACCGGGACAACCGTTTTTT
TRBJ2-3,NA,NA,TRBV9,CASSVLSFTDTQYF,TGTGCCAGCAGCGTACTAAGTTTCACAGATACGCAGTATTTT
TRBJ2-3,TRBD2,NA,TRBV5-1,CASSAGTSGENTDTQYF,TGCGCCAGCAGCGCTGGGACTAGCGGGGAAAACACAGATACGCAGTATTTT
TRBJ2-2,TRBD1,NA,TRBV6-4,CASSPTGGTGELFF,TGTGCCAGCAGTCCGACAGGGGGGACCGGGGAGCTGTTTTTT
TRBJ1-4,TRBD1,NA,TRBV7-2,CASSRRQGAHEKLFF,TGTGCCAGCAGCAGAAGACAGGGGGCGCATGAAAAACTGTTTTTT
TRBJ2-1,NA,once,TRBV14,CASSHFVSRNEQFF,TGTGCCAGCAGCCACTTTGTAAGTCGCAATGAGCAGTTCTTC
TRBJ1-5,NA,NA,TRBV10-3,CAISSGADQPQHF,TGTGCCATCAGTTCGGGGGCCGATCAGCCCCAGCATTTT
TRBJ2-1,TRBD2,NA,TRBV5-5,CASSRGLAGDYNEQFF,TGTGCCAGCAGCCGAGGACTAGCGGGAGACTACAATGAGCAGTTCTTC
TRBJ1-3,NA,NA,TRBV4-3,CASSQDDRSSGNTIYF,TGCGCCAGCAGCCAAGATGACAGGAGCTCTGGAAACACCATATATTTT
TRBJ2-7,NA,NA,TRBV21-1,CASSSRTSGSYEQYF,TGTGCCAGCAGCAGCCGGACTAGCGGGAGCTACGAGCAGTACTTC
TRBJ2-3,TRBD2,NA,TRBV4-2,CASSRPNADSERGPGPDTQYF,TGTGCCAGCAGCCGACCGAACGCAGACAGTGAGCGGGGACCCGGACCAGATACGCAGTATTTT
TRBJ1-2,NA,NA,TRBV7-2,CASSLGSHYGYTF,TGTGCCAGCAGCTTAGGATCCCACTATGGCTACACCTTC
TRBJ1-2,NA,NA,TRBV18,CASKPGTSHGYTF,TGTGCCAGCAAACCCGGGACAAGCCATGGCTACACCTTC
TRBJ2-7,NA,NA,TRBV10-3,CAISTSSYEQYF,TGTGCCATCAGTACCTCCTCCTACGAGCAGTACTTC
TRBJ2-1,NA,NA,TRBV5-6,CASSAQRDTPWNEQFF,TGTGCCAGCAGCGCTCAACGGGACACCCCTTGGAATGAGCAGTTCTTC
TRBJ2-2,TRBD1,NA,TRBV27,CASRGDRGFTGELFF,TGTGCCAGCAGAGGGGACAGGGGGTTCACCGGGGAGCTGTTTTTT
TRBJ2-1,TRBD1,NA,TRBV6-5,CATGQDPLRGEQFF,TGTGCCACCGGACAGGACCCACTAAGGGGTGAGCAGTTCTTC
TRBJ1-1,NA,NA,TRBV6-1,CASSEGILGFMNTEAFF,TGTGCCAGCAGTGAAGGCATCTTAGGGTTTATGAACACTGAAGCTTTCTTT
TRBJ2-7,NA,NA,TRBV25-1,CASSECPVCEQYF,TGTGCCAGCAGTGAATGCCCCGTGTGCGAGCAGTACTTC
TRBJ2-1,NA,NA,TRBV4-2,CASSHHRDASGDEQFF,TGTGCCAGCAGCCACCACAGGGATGCTAGCGGAGATGAGCAGTTCTTC
TRBJ2-5,NA,once,TRBV5-1,CASSLGDRETQYF,TGCGCCAGCAGCTTGGGCGACAGAGAGACCCAGTACTTC
TRBJ2-5,NA,NA,TRBV5-1,CASSLRLSETQYF,TGCGCCAGCAGCTTGAGGCTCTCGGAGACCCAGTACTTC
TRBJ1-2,NA,NA,TRBV11-2,CASSLVGPGYTF,TGTGCCAGCAGCTTAGTCGGCCCCGGCTACACCTTC
TRBJ2-2,NA,NA,TRBV7-2,CASRFTSSAGELFF,TGTGCCAGCAGATTTACTAGTTCGGCCGGGGAGCTGTTTTTT
TRBJ2-7,TRBD1,NA,TRBV27,CASSQRDRAVDEQYF,TGTGCCAGCAGTCAAAGGGACAGGGCTGTCGACGAGCAGTACTTC
TRBJ1-5,NA,NA,TRBV6-5,CASTAGRNQPQHF,TGTGCCAGCACTGCGGGGCGTAATCAGCCCCAGCATTTT
TRBJ2-3,NA,NA,TRBV5-6,CASSLGGSTDTQYF,TGTGCCAGCAGCTTGGGCGGAAGCACAGATACGCAGTATTTT